These T cell receptor beta chains were read from a single sample in a study of CD8+ T cells in alopecia areata. The repertoire was sequenced with immunoSEQ multiplex PCR; TCRdb's copy has only in-frame clones and lacks some. In the table there are about 200,000 clones, around two fifths of which are singletons. Material: CD4+ T cells sorted from blood, obtained at approximately week 30, from a patient treated with tofacitinib. The receptor source for this set is a human donor with alopecia areata. Each CDR3 is given with its conserved first and last residue. D genes are given only for firm matches. Some rows mark clone size as missing; the rest say once, few, many or name a class of expanded clone.

>few|-|TRBV29-1|TRBJ2-3
CSVATRSGIDTDTQYF
TGCAGCGTTGCTACGAGGTCGGGTATCGACACAGATACGCAGTATTTT
>-|-|TRBV5-1|TRBJ2-1
CASGVSSYNEQFF
TGCGCCAGCGGTGTTTCTTCCTACAATGAGCAGTTCTTC
>-|TRBD1|TRBV6-5|TRBJ2-6
CASSAGGTGANVLTF
TGTGCCAGCAGTGCAGGGGGCACTGGGGCCAACGTCCTGACTTTC
>-|-|TRBV5-1|TRBJ1-1
CASSFEGVNTEAFF
TGCGCCAGCAGCTTTGAGGGGGTGAACACTGAAGCTTTCTTT
>-|-|TRBV6-5|TRBJ1-4
CASSFSGAHNEKLFF
TGTGCCAGCAGTTTCAGCGGGGCGCATAATGAAAAACTGTTTTTT
>-|TRBD1|TRBV5-1|TRBJ2-3
CASSLGAGTADTQYF
TGCGCCAGCAGCTTGGGAGCCGGGACAGCAGATACGCAGTATTTT
>-|-|TRBV13|TRBJ2-7
CASSLRGRGRASEQYF
TGTGCCAGCAGCTTAAGAGGCCGTGGCAGGGCCTCCGAGCAGTACTTC
>-|-|TRBV27|TRBJ1-2
CASSSTLNYGYTF
TGTGCCAGCAGTTCGACACTAAACTATGGCTACACCTTC
>-|-|TRBV14|TRBJ1-1
CASSPQALNTEAFF
TGTGCCAGCAGCCCACAGGCTTTGAACACTGAAGCTTTCTTT
>-|-|TRBV10-3|TRBJ2-3
CAISATGITDTQYF
TGTGCCATCAGTGCGACGGGGATCACAGATACGCAGTATTTT
>-|-|TRBV11-2|TRBJ2-3
CASSTDSSGTDTQYF
TGTGCCAGCAGCACCGACAGTTCTGGCACAGATACGCAGTATTTT
>-|-|TRBV7-2|TRBJ1-1
CASSFTTGSTEAFF
TGTGCCAGCAGTTTTACAACAGGGAGTACTGAAGCTTTCTTT
>few|-|TRBV6-5|TRBJ1-2
CASTKDTNYGYTF
TGTGCCAGCACGAAGGATACAAACTATGGCTACACCTTC
>-|-|TRBV2|TRBJ2-3
CASRPSTDTQYF
TGTGCCAGCAGGCCTAGCACAGATACGCAGTATTTT
>-|TRBD1|TRBV6-4|TRBJ1-2
CASSEGTGRTGYTF
TGTGCCAGCAGTGAAGGGACAGGGAGGACTGGCTACACCTTC
>few|-|TRBV6-5|TRBJ2-7
CASSYMAGTYEQYF
TGTGCCAGCAGTTACATGGCAGGGACCTACGAGCAGTACTTC
>once|TRBD1|TRBV7-6|TRBJ1-1
CASSSRGQLNTEAFF
TGTGCCAGCAGCTCTAGGGGACAGCTGAACACTGAAGCTTTCTTT
>-|-|TRBV5-1|TRBJ2-1
CASSEPGYNEQFF
TGCGCCAGCAGCGAACCAGGCTACAATGAGCAGTTCTTC
>-|TRBD2|TRBV7-2|TRBJ2-7
CASRRSSGGDYEQYF
TGTGCCAGCAGGCGTTCTAGCGGGGGGGACTACGAGCAGTACTTC
>-|-|TRBV4-1|TRBJ2-1
CASSSYTGNEQFF
TGCGCCAGCAGCTCGTACACCGGGAATGAGCAGTTCTTC
>-|-|TRBV28|TRBJ2-5
CASSLWDAREETQYF
TGTGCCAGCAGTTTGTGGGACGCTCGAGAGGAGACCCAGTACTTC
>few|TRBD1|TRBV29-1|TRBJ2-3
CSVGDRGTDTQYF
TGCAGCGTTGGGGACAGGGGCACAGATACGCAGTATTTT
>-|TRBD2|TRBV5-1|TRBJ2-1
CASSFILAGGYNEQFF
TGCGCCAGCAGCTTCATACTAGCGGGAGGATACAATGAGCAGTTCTTC
>-|TRBD2|TRBV29-1|TRBJ2-3
CSVGLAGGLTDTQYF
TGCAGCGTGGGCCTAGCGGGGGGGTTGACAGATACGCAGTATTTT
>-|TRBD1|TRBV5-1|TRBJ1-1
CASSEMGQGNTEAFF
TGCGCCAGCAGCGAGATGGGACAGGGGAACACTGAAGCTTTCTTT
>few|TRBD2|TRBV2|TRBJ2-5
CASSALGGSKETQYF
TGTGCCAGCAGCGCCCTCGGCGGGAGTAAGGAGACCCAGTACTTC
>-|-|TRBV29-1|TRBJ1-2
CSVEEVGTNYGYTF
TGCAGCGTTGAAGAAGTGGGTACTAACTATGGCTACACCTTC
>-|-|TRBV5-5|TRBJ2-5
CASSLGLRRQETQYF
TGTGCCAGCAGCTTGGGGTTGCGCCGCCAAGAGACCCAGTACTTC
>-|-|TRBV5-6|TRBJ1-5
CASSLAAAPGQPQHF
TGTGCCAGCAGCTTGGCTGCGGCCCCAGGACAGCCCCAGCATTTT
>few|TRBD2|TRBV20-1|TRBJ2-2
CSAIAGRELFF
TGCAGTGCAATAGCGGGAAGGGAGCTGTTTTTT
>-|-|TRBV2|TRBJ2-1
CASRGHIHSYNEQFF
TGTGCCAGCAGAGGACACATACATTCCTACAATGAGCAGTTCTTC
>-|TRBD1|TRBV15|TRBJ2-7
CATSRDRGDKQYF
TGTGCCACCAGCAGGGACAGGGGAGACAAGCAGTACTTC
>few|-|TRBV4-2|TRBJ2-7
CASSQDFPSQRGKSYEQYF
TGTGCCAGCAGCCAAGATTTTCCATCTCAGAGGGGTAAATCCTACGAGCAGTACTTC
>-|-|TRBV5-1|TRBJ2-1
CASRQEYNEQFF
TGCGCCAGCAGACAGGAGTACAATGAGCAGTTCTTC
>few|-|TRBV5-4|TRBJ2-7
CASSLGGGESYEQYF
TGTGCCAGCAGCTTGGGTGGCGGGGAGTCCTACGAGCAGTACTTC
>-|TRBD1|TRBV30|TRBJ1-2
CAWGTLDRGGYGYTF
TGTGCCTGGGGGACCTTAGACAGGGGCGGCTATGGCTACACCTTC
>-|-|TRBV27|TRBJ2-4
CASSLISGVKNIQYF
TGTGCCAGCAGTTTAATATCGGGAGTCAAAAACATTCAGTACTTC
>few|-|TRBV29-1|TRBJ2-3
CSVGGRGSSTDTQYF
TGCAGCGTTGGAGGGAGGGGGTCCTCCACAGATACGCAGTATTTT
>-|TRBD1|TRBV30|TRBJ1-2
CAWSPGGLYGYTF
TGTGCCTGGAGTCCAGGGGGGCTCTATGGCTACACCTTC
>-|-|TRBV5-1|TRBJ1-2
CASSLDGWGYTF
TGCGCCAGCAGCTTGGATGGATGGGGCTACACCTTC
>-|-|TRBV4-1|TRBJ1-4
CASSQVHATNEKLFF
TGCGCCAGCAGCCAAGTTCACGCAACTAATGAAAAACTGTTTTTT
>-|-|TRBV30|TRBJ2-5
CAWSVTGRGMGTQYF
TGTGCCTGGAGTGTAACCGGCAGGGGTATGGGTACCCAGTACTTC
>many|-|TRBV7-9|TRBJ2-1
CASSEQLRDNEQFF
TGTGCCAGCAGTGAGCAGTTAAGGGACAATGAGCAGTTCTTC
>many|-|TRBV30|TRBJ1-5
CAWGRDGQPQHF
TGTGCCTGGGGCAGGGACGGCCAGCCCCAGCATTTT
>few|TRBD1|TRBV9|TRBJ2-3
CASSLTGTGKITDTQYF
TGTGCCAGCAGCTTAACCGGGACAGGGAAAATCACAGATACGCAGTATTTT
>-|-|TRBV7-8|TRBJ2-7
CASSAKDSSYEQYF
TGTGCCAGCAGCGCTAAGGACAGCTCCTACGAGCAGTACTTC
>few|-|TRBV18|TRBJ2-3
CASSPSGPSTDTQYF
TGTGCCAGCTCACCGAGCGGCCCTAGCACAGATACGCAGTATTTT
>few|TRBD1|TRBV25-1|TRBJ2-3
CATTRTGVGTDTQYF
TGTGCCACCACCAGGACAGGGGTAGGCACAGATACGCAGTATTTT
>-|-|TRBV7-8|TRBJ2-4
CASSLGINLAKNIQYF
TGTGCCAGCAGCTTAGGGATTAATTTAGCCAAAAACATTCAGTACTTC
>-|TRBD1|TRBV6-5|TRBJ2-1
CASSYRQGARNEQFF
TGTGCCAGCAGTTACCGACAGGGGGCAAGGAATGAGCAGTTCTTC
>-|-|TRBV7-2|TRBJ2-7
CASSFIPLGEQYF
TGTGCCAGCAGCTTTATCCCTCTGGGCGAGCAGTACTTC
>few|-|TRBV25-1|TRBJ2-7
CASSGRGPRSYEQYF
TGTGCCAGCAGCGGCAGGGGACCTCGCTCCTACGAGCAGTACTTC
>-|TRBD2|TRBV7-9|TRBJ2-7
CASSLGLAAYEQYF
TGTGCCAGCAGCTTAGGACTAGCGGCATACGAGCAGTACTTC
>-|TRBD2|TRBV6-6|TRBJ2-7
CASSSTSGGSYEQYF
TGTGCCAGCAGTTCGACTAGCGGGGGCTCCTACGAGCAGTACTTC
>few|-|TRBV15|TRBJ2-7
CATSDPEGEQYF
TGTGCCACCAGCGACCCCGAGGGCGAGCAGTACTTC